A single sample gave rise to the 21 T cell receptor beta chains below, sequenced in a study of blood T cells in healthy people across ages. Together with a sample-barcoded 5' primer, a J-beta primer mix was included in a second PCR lasting 7 to 11 cycles. TCRdb recomputed calls from the 5' RACE reads with MiXCR, one row per CDR3 protein. The table records some 1,000,000 distinct CDR3 sequences, around 27% of them present only once. The same data also contributed to another study, on T cells of mothers and their children.

Sequencing was carried out using blood. The receptors here all came from a girl aged 2 to 9 in good health.

The chain carries TRBV29-1 and TRBJ1-2; D might be TRBD1 (6 bases). Germline V gene sequence: CDR1 SQVTM, CDR2 ANQGSEA. Deletions cut 7 bases from V and 2 bases from J, with 17 bases between. The CDR3 covers 14 residues. The CDR3 reads CSAPLTGSNYGYTF. The CDR3 nucleotides read TGCAGCGCCCCATTGACAGGATCAAACTATGGCTACACCTTC.

This clonotype was seen a handful of times. The chain couples TRBV4-1 to TRBJ2-1, with 8 positions matching TRBD1. The trim removed 4 bases at V and 4 bases at J, leaving 9 bases unmatched. Germline V lookup: CDR1 MGHRA, CDR2 YSYEKL. This CDR3 comprises 16 residues. DNA for the CDR3: TGCGCCAGCAGCCGAACCGGGACAGGAGCATACAATGAGCAGTTCTTC. This sequence encodes CASSRTGTGAYNEQFF.

This chain uses TRBV29-1 with TRBJ1-1, with TRBD1 identical over 12 bases. Germline CDR1 reads SQVTM; CDR2 reads ANQGSEA. Losses at the gene ends were 5 bases for V and 5 bases for J; bases not matched to a gene: 15. The CDR3 loop spans 17 amino acids. CDR3 sequence: CSVQDGGTGGRRTEAFF. DNA for the CDR3: TGCAGCGTTCAGGACGGGGGGACAGGGGGCCGGCGGACTGAAGCTTTCTTT.

This clonotype was counted between two and nine times. The J gene is TRBJ2-1, the V gene TRBV14; 7 positions agree with TRBD2. CDR3 length: 16 amino acids. The junction had 5 bases not matched to a gene; V was cut back by 0 bases and J by 3 bases. Germline values: CDR1 SGHDN, CDR2 FVKESK. The CDR3: CASSQEWSGVYNEQFF. The CDR3 DNA sequence: TGTGCCAGCAGCCAAGAATGGAGCGGGGTCTACAATGAGCAGTTCTTC.

This clonotype was counted between two and nine times. The chain employs TRBV12-3 or TRBV12-4 and TRBJ1-3; D is perhaps TRBD1 (5 bases). The CDR3 has 16 amino acids. Trimming shortened V by 4 bases and J by 0 bases, and 13 bases separated the two germline ends. The CDR3 sequence: CASSSAGTLSGNTIYF. The CDR3 DNA sequence: TGTGCCAGCAGTTCTGCCGGGACCCTCTCTGGAAACACCATATATTTT.

This clonotype was detected only a few times. V is TRBV20-1 and J is TRBJ2-6; no firm D call. In germline, CDR1 is DFQATT, CDR2 SNEGSKA (reference sequence). The CDR3 length is 14 residues. The germline V and J ends were trimmed by 6 bases and 0 bases, with 9 bases remaining between them. The CDR3 is CSAPLGSGANVLTF. The CDR3 nucleotides read TGCAGTGCCCCCCTAGGCTCTGGGGCCAACGTCCTGACTTTC.

The sample holds a few counts of this clonotype. The V gene is TRBV18, the J gene TRBJ2-5; 7 positions match TRBD1. CDR1 KGHSH and CDR2 LQKENI come from the germline V gene. Trimming removed 0 bases from V and 3 bases from J; junction bases left unmatched: 1. This CDR3 has 14 amino acids. The CDR3 DNA is TGTGCCAGCTCACCACCGACAGGGAAAGAGACCCAGTACTTC. Its translation: CASSPPTGKETQYF.

The J gene is TRBJ2-1, the V gene TRBV4-1, with D maybe TRBD2 (6 bases). This CDR3 has 15 amino acids. Per the germline V gene, CDR1 is MGHRA and CDR2 is YSYEKL. Trimming took off 0 bases at V and 6 bases at J, with 12 bases between the two ends. This CDR3 is CASSQDAGMVNEQFF. For the CDR3, the DNA is TGCGCCAGCAGCCAAGATGCGGGGATGGTCAATGAGCAGTTCTTC.

This chain links TRBV7-9 with TRBJ2-5; 13 nucleotides line up with TRBD2. This CDR3 spans 16 amino acids. V trimming: 4 bases; J trimming: 5 bases; junction bases outside the gene matches: 7. Germline CDR1 reads SEHNR; CDR2 reads FQNEAQ (reference sequence). CDR3 DNA sequence: TGTGCCAGCAGCTCCCGGACTAGCGGGAGAGCCGAGACCCAGTACTTC. This sequence encodes CASSSRTSGRAETQYF.

This sequence joins TRBV21-1 and TRBJ1-5; the table's D call, TRBD1, has no DNA check behind it. TRBV21-1 is a pseudogene segment. This CDR3 is built from 17 residues. Written as DNA, the CDR3 is TGTGCCAGCAGCAAAGGAGGGTCAGGGGGCAAGGGTCAGCCCCAGCATTTT. It translates to CASSKGGSGGKGQPQHF.

This clonotype was seen repeatedly, ten times or more. The rearrangement joins TRBV10-3 to TRBJ2-3; tentative D call: TRBD2 (7 bases). The CDR3 consists of 14 residues. Germline V lookup: CDR1 ENHRY, CDR2 SYGVKD. The V and J ends lost 6 bases and 3 bases respectively, with 13 bases between them. CDR3 amino acids: CAIRREGETDTQYF. The CDR3 DNA reads TGTGCCATCAGGAGGGAGGGGGAAACAGATACGCAGTATTTT.

Only a few counts were recorded for this clonotype. At one boundary the junction diverges from the germline segment, which might be a read error. V and J are TRBV7-7 and TRBJ2-5; D remains unclear. CDR3 length: 13 amino acids. Germline V gene data show CDR1 as SSHAT and CDR2 as FNYEAQ (reference sequence). CDR3 sequence (DNA): TGTGCTAGCAGCTTGTCTCATGGAGAGACCCAGTACTTC. It is translated as CASSLSHGETQYF.

This clonotype was recorded a few times. V and J are TRBV6-1 and TRBJ2-1; D is uncertain. Germline V gene sequence: CDR1 MNHNS, CDR2 SASEGT. The CDR3 totals 15 residues. Trimming removed 1 base at V and 7 bases at J, with 14 bases between. The DNA for the CDR3 is TGTGCCAGCAGTGAAGTCATCGGACCGCATAATGAGCAGTTCTTC. This gives the protein CASSEVIGPHNEQFF.

There are a few counts of this clonotype. V and J are TRBV6-5 and TRBJ1-4; D unresolved. CDR3 size: 11 residues. The V end was cut by 6 bases, the J end by 9 bases, with 8 bases between. Germline V gene data show CDR1 as MNHEY and CDR2 as SVGAGI. CDR3 bases: TGTGCCAGCAGGGTGGGTAAAAAACTGTTTTTT. Protein sequence: CASRVGKKLFF.

This clonotype has a handful of counts. The chain links TRBV7-9 to TRBJ2-2; no firm D call. Looked up from germline, CDR1 is SEHNR and CDR2 is FQNEAQ (reference sequence). The ends were cut back, 5 bases at V and 1 base at J, with 14 bases in the middle. The CDR3 has 16 amino acids. The CDR3 sequence is CASSRPWDLNTGELFF. DNA of the CDR3: TGTGCCAGCAGCAGGCCTTGGGATTTGAACACCGGGGAGCTGTTTTTT.

V is TRBV9 and J is TRBJ2-3; TRBD1 matches 7 bases. V dropped 0 bases and J dropped 2; count of bases not matched to a gene: 12. Germline CDR1 and CDR2: SGDLS and YYNGEE. The CDR3 is 18 residues long. The CDR3 DNA is TGTGCCAGCAGCGTAGCCCCGGGACAGCAGACCTACACAGATACGCAGTATTTT. It translates to CASSVAPGQQTYTDTQYF.

This clonotype was found a few times. The chain combines TRBV27 with TRBJ1-6, with 7 bases identical to TRBD1. CDR1 is MNHEY and CDR2 is SMNVEV in the germline V gene (reference sequence). This CDR3 spans 15 amino acids. Trimming at V came to 8 bases and at J to 9 bases, leaving 13 bases not matched to a gene. The CDR3: CASSFLQGLGSPLHF. The CDR3 coding sequence is TGTGCCAGCTCCTTTCTACAGGGGCTTGGTTCACCCCTCCACTTT.

Notes on this clonotype: Germline is not matched at one junction end, which may reflect a read error. The gene calls are TRBV20-1 and TRBJ2-7; no clear D gene. CDR1 DFQATT and CDR2 SNEGSKA come from the germline V gene (reference sequence). The CDR3 is 12 amino acids. CDR3: CSASRSSCEQYF. The CDR3 DNA sequence: TGCAGTGCTAGTCGGAGCTCCTGCGAGCAGTACTTC.

V is TRBV15 and J is TRBJ1-3, with D hard to call. CDR3 length equals 18 residues. Germline-derived CDR1 and CDR2 are LNHNV and YYDKDF (reference sequence). The germline V and J ends were trimmed by 1 base and 0 bases, with 16 bases remaining between them. As DNA, the CDR3 is TGTGCCACCAGCAGAGGAGAGGCAGGCGGGATCTCTGGAAACACCATATATTTT. Protein: CATSRGEAGGISGNTIYF.

V and J are TRBV5-8 and TRBJ2-3; D call uncertain. Trimming cost V 5 bases and J 5 bases, with 9 bases left between them. The CDR3 is 12 amino acids. Germline V gene lookup returns CDR1 SGHTS and CDR2 YDEGEE. The CDR3 coding sequence is TGTGCCAGCAGTACCCGCCTAGATACGCAGTATTTT. It encodes CASSTRLDTQYF.

This clonotype has more than one count but fewer than ten. This chain uses TRBV4-1 with TRBJ1-2; no definite D call. Trimming took 1 base from V and 6 from J, leaving 9 bases between them. The CDR3 length is 13 residues. Germline CDR1 reads MGHRA; CDR2 reads YSYEKL. CDR3 sequence (DNA): TGCGCCAGCAGCCAAGTAGGACGGGATGGCTACACCTTC. As protein: CASSQVGRDGYTF.